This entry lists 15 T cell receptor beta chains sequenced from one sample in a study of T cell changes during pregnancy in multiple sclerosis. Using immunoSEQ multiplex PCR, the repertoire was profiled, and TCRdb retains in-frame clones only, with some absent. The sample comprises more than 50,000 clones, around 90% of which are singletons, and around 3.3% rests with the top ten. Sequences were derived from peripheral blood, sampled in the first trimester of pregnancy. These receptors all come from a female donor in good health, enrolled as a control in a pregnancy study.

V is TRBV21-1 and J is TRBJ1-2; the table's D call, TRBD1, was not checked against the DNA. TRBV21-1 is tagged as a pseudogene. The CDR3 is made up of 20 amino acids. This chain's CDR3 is CASSKAGGVDRGTLGYGYTF. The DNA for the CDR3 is TGTGCCAGCAGCAAAGCTGGTGGCGTGGACAGGGGGACCCTCGGCTATGGCTACACCTTC.

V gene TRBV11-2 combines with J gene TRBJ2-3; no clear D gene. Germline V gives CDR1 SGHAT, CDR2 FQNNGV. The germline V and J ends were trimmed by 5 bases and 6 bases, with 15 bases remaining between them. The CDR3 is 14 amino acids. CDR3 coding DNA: TGTGCCAGCAGCGTAGTGGGCCTTTTGGATACGCAGTATTTT. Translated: CASSVVGLLDTQYF.

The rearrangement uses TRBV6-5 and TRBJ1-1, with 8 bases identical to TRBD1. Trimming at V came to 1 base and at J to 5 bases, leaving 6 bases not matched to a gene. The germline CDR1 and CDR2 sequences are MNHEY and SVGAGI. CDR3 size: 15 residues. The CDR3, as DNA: TGTGCCAGCAGTTACTGGGGACAGGCCAATACTGAAGCTTTCTTT. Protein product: CASSYWGQANTEAFF.

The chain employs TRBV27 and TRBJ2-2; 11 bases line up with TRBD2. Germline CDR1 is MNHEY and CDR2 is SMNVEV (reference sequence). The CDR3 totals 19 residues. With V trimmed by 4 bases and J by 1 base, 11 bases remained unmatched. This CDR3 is CASSSPGLAAYWNTGELFF. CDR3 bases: TGTGCCAGCAGTTCTCCGGGACTAGCGGCCTATTGGAACACCGGGGAGCTGTTTTTT.

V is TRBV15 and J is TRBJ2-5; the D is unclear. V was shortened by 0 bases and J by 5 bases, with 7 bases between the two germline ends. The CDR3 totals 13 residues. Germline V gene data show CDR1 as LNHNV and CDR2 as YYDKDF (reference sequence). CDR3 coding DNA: TGTGCCACCAGCAGAGATCCCCAGGAGACCCAGTACTTC. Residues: CATSRDPQETQYF.

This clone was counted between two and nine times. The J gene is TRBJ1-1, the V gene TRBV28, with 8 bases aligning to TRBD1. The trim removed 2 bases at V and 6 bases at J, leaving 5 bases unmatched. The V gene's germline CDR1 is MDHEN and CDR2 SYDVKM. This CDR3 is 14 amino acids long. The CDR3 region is CASSLGQGRAEAFF. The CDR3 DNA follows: TGTGCCAGCAGTTTAGGACAGGGCCGGGCTGAAGCTTTCTTT. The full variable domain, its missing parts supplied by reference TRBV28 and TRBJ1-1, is DVKVTQSSRYLVKRTGEKVFLECVQDMDHENMFWYRQDPGLGLRLIYFSYDVKMKEKGDIPEGYSVSREKKERFSLILESASTNQTSMYLCASSLGQGRAEAFFGQGTRLTVV.

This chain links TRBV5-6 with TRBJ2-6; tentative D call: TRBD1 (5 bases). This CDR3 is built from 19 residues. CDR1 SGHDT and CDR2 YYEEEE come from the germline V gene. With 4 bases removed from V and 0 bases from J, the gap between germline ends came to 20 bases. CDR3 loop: CASSPLGVQAYSGANVLTF. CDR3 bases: TGTGCCAGCAGCCCCCTAGGGGTACAGGCGTACTCTGGGGCCAACGTCCTGACTTTC. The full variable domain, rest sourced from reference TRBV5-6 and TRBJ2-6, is DAGVTQSPTHLIKTRGQQVTLRCSPKSGHDTVSWYQQALGQGPQFIFQYYEEEERQRGNFPDRFSGHQFPNYSSELNVNALLLGDSALYLCASSPLGVQAYSGANVLTFGAGSRLTVL.

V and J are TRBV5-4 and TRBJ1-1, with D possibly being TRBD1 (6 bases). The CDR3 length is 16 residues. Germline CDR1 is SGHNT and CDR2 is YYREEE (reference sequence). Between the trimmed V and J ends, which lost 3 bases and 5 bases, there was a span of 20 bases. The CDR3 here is CASSSLLGGGRTEAFF. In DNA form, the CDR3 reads TGTGCCAGCAGCTCCCTCCTCGGGGGGGGGCGGACTGAAGCTTTCTTT.

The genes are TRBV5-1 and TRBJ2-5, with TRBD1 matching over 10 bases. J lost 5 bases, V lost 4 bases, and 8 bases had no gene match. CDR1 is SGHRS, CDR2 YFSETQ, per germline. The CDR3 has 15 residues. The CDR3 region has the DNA TGCGCCAGCAGCAGACCGGGACAGGGGTCCGAGACCCAGTACTTC. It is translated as CASSRPGQGSETQYF.

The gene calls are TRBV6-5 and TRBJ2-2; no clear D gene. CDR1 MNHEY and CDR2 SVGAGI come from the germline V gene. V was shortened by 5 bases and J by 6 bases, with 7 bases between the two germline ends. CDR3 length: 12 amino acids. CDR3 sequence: CASSPLAGELFF. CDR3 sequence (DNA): TGTGCCAGCAGTCCACTCGCCGGGGAGCTGTTTTTT.

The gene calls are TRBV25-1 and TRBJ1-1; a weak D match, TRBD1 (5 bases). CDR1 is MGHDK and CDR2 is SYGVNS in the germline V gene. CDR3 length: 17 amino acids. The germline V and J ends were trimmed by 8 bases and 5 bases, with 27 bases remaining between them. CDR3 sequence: CASGVEEGWGIRTEAFF. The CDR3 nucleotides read TGTGCCAGCGGGGTTGAGGAGGGGTGGGGGATCCGGACTGAAGCTTTCTTT. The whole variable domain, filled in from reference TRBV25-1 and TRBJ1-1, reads EADIYQTPRYLVIGTGKKITLECSQTMGHDKMYWYQQDPGMELHLIHYSYGVNSTEKGDLSSESTVSRIRTEHFPLTLESARPSHTSQYLCASGVEEGWGIRTEAFFGQGTRLTVV.

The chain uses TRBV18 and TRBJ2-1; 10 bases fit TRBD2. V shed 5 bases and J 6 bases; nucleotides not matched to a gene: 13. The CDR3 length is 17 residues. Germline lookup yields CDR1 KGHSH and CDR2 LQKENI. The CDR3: CASSSTSGIAQGNEQFF. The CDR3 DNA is TGTGCCAGCTCATCAACTAGCGGGATCGCTCAAGGCAATGAGCAGTTCTTC.

The CDR3 reads CASSPGTGGEQYF. The DNA for the CDR3 is TGTGCCAGCTCACCAGGGACAGGGGGAGAGCAGTACTTC. J is TRBJ2-7 and V is TRBV18; 11 positions agree with TRBD1. The CDR3 is 13 amino acids. Germline lookup yields CDR1 KGHSH and CDR2 LQKENI. The V segment lost 2 bases and the J segment 7 bases; nucleotides outside the gene matches: 1. Using reference TRBV18 and TRBJ2-7 for the parts outside the CDR3, the full variable domain is NAGVMQNPRHLVRRRGQEARLRCSPMKGHSHVYWYRQLPEEGLKFMVYLQKENIIDESGMPKERFSAEFPKEGPSILRIQQVVRGDSAAYFCASSPGTGGEQYFGPGTRLTVT.

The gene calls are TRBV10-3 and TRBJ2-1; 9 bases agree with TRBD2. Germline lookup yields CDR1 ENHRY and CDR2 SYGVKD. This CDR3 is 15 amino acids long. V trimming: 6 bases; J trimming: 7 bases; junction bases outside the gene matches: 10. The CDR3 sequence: CAIRLAGEPPNEQFF. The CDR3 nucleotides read TGTGCCATCAGGTTAGCGGGAGAGCCTCCTAATGAGCAGTTCTTC.

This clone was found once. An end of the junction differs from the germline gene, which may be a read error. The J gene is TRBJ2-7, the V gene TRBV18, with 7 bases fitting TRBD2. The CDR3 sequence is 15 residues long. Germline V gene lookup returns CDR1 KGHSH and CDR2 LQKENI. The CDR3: CANSPGTGGAYEQYF. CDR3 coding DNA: TGTGCCAACTCACCTGGGACGGGGGGAGCCTACGAGCAGTACTTC.